The T cell receptor (beta chain) under discussion was sequenced for a study of T-cell reconstitution after alpha-beta-depleted transplantation in children. Findings and caveats of the study: The high TCRbeta diversity at day 60 in some patients came from surviving recipient T cells and thymic progenitors. One year post-transplant, T-cell counts and diversity were largely derived from T cells produced anew. Expanded clones from the graft, numbering several hundred, reportedly supplied alpha-beta T cells about two months after transplant.

Germline-derived CDR1 and CDR2 are LNHNV and YYDKDF (reference sequence). Deletions cut 0 bases from V and 7 bases from J, with 6 bases between. The CDR3 spans 12 residues. This clonotype was seen a handful of times. As yet, its antigen is unknown. Researchers prepared the TCRbeta library using unique molecular identifiers, the study reports. TCRdb reprocessed the PCR reads with MiXCR, giving one entry per CDR3 protein. The sample includes hundreds of thousands of distinct CDR3 sequences, about 17% of them seen just once. The chain uses TRBV15 and TRBJ2-5; D gene ambiguous. Specimen: PBMCs, mostly from graft donor cells, collected 360 days after TCRalphabeta/CD19-depleted stem cell transplant. This receptor was obtained from a boy younger than two who had a stem cell transplant for Wiskott-Aldrich syndrome, so the T cells may come from the graft donor. CDR3 nucleotide sequence: TGTGCCACCAGCAGAGATGGGCTGACCCAGTACTTC. It specifies CATSRDGLTQYF.